One and the same sample provided the 17 T cell receptor beta chains below, sequenced in a study of OX40 agonist ivuxolimab in advanced cancers. Only in-frame clones appear in the TCRdb table, and some are missing; sequencing was by immunoSEQ multiplex PCR. The sample holds 65,000 to 80,000 clones; roughly 90% are singletons and the top ten take 0.53%. Sequences were derived from CD4+ or CD8+ T cells sorted from blood, sampled in a trial of the OX40 agonist ivuxolimab. The receptor set was obtained from an adult with an advanced solid tumor such as melanoma, head and neck, liver or kidney cancer.

This clone was found a few times. The chain uses TRBV21-1 and TRBJ2-1; the table assigns TRBD2, which was not confirmed against the DNA. TRBV21-1 is reported as a pseudogene. The CDR3 contains 19 residues. The chain's CDR3 is CASSRRGLAARTVRDEQFF. In DNA form, the CDR3 reads TGTGCCAGCAGCCGCCGGGGATTAGCGGCGAGAACCGTGAGGGATGAGCAGTTCTTC.

The gene calls are TRBV7-3 and TRBJ1-1, with 8 bases identical to TRBD1. The CDR3 has 15 amino acids. After removal of 0 bases from V and 1 base from J, the junction contained 1 base not matched to a gene. Germline assignment: CDR1 SGHTA and CDR2 FQGTGA. CDR3 DNA: TGTGCCAGCAGCTTAACGCAGGGGGCGAACACTGAAGCTTTCTTT. It yields the protein CASSLTQGANTEAFF.

The chain uses TRBV30 and TRBJ2-7, with 9 bases fitting TRBD2. V was pared by 7 bases and J by 9 bases, with 10 bases of the junction left unmatched. The germline gives CDR1 GTSNPN, CDR2 SVGIG (reference sequence). The CDR3 runs 12 residues. As DNA, the CDR3 is TGTGCCTACCACACTAGCGGGCTAATGCAGTACTTC. This sequence encodes CAYHTSGLMQYF.

J is TRBJ2-1 and V is TRBV7-2, with 7 bases lining up with TRBD2. Losses at the gene ends were 1 base for V and 6 bases for J; bases not matched to a gene: 6. CDR1 and CDR2 (germline): SGHTA, FQGNSA. The CDR3 sequence is 15 residues long. Here the CDR3 DNA reads TGTGCCAGCAGCTTAGAGGGACTAAACGCCAATGAGCAGTTCTTC. Its protein product is CASSLEGLNANEQFF. The entire variable domain, with the rest obtained from reference TRBV7-2 and TRBJ2-1, is as follows: GAGVSQSPSNKVTEKGKDVELRCDPISGHTALYWYRQSLGQGLEFLIYFQGNSAPDKSGLPSDRFSAERTGGSVSTLTIQRTQQEDSAVYLCASSLEGLNANEQFFGPGTRLTVL.

The V and J genes are TRBV7-3 and TRBJ2-7, with D possibly matching TRBD1 (5 bases). Germline lookup yields CDR1 SGHTA and CDR2 FQGTGA. Trimming took off 1 base at V and 3 bases at J, with 10 bases between the two ends. This CDR3 region has 14 residues. Here the CDR3 reads CASSLRAGNYEQYF. The CDR3 DNA follows: TGTGCCAGCAGCTTAAGAGCAGGGAACTACGAGCAGTACTTC.

The CDR3 DNA reads as TGTGCCAGCAGCCCTAGCCGGGGTTCACGGGATACGCAGTATTTT. It translates to CASSPSRGSRDTQYF. V is TRBV7-2 and J is TRBJ2-3, with D possibly matching TRBD2 (5 bases). The CDR3 has 15 amino acids. From germline, CDR1 is SGHTA and CDR2 FQGNSA. Trimming removed 5 bases at V and 6 bases at J, with 18 bases between.

V is TRBV7-3 and J is TRBJ2-1; 9 bases align to TRBD2. V shed 1 base, J shed 7 bases, and the junction held 11 bases outside the gene matches. The length of the CDR3 is 17 residues. Germline CDR1 and CDR2: SGHTA and FQGTGA. The CDR3 DNA follows: TGTGCCAGCAGCTTAATCCCACGCGGGAGGGCCGGGAATGAGCAGTTCTTC. Protein product: CASSLIPRGRAGNEQFF.

The chain recombines TRBV10-3 with TRBJ1-2; D may be TRBD1 (5 bases). Germline CDR1 reads ENHRY; CDR2 reads SYGVKD. V was trimmed by 6 bases and J by 9 bases, leaving 17 bases between them. This CDR3 region has 13 residues. CDR3 bases: TGTGCCATCAGCCGCGACAGAACTGAAAGCTACACCTTC. Residues: CAISRDRTESYTF.

This clone was recorded once. This rearrangement joins TRBV28 to TRBJ2-1, with 10 bases matching TRBD2. J gave up 13 bases and V 4 bases, and 16 bases lay outside the gene matches. CDR3 length equals 16 residues. CDR1 MDHEN and CDR2 SYDVKM come from the germline V gene. For the CDR3, the DNA is TGTGCCAGCAGTTACCCCTGGGGTGGAGCGGGAGGGCCCCAGTTCTTC. It translates to CASSYPWGGAGGPQFF.

The genes are TRBV29-1 and TRBJ1-1; 8 bases match TRBD1. In germline, CDR1 is SQVTM, CDR2 ANQGSEA. The CDR3 loop spans 14 amino acids. The J segment lost 7 bases and the V segment lost 2 bases, leaving 9 bases of the junction unmatched. The CDR3 DNA follows: TGCAGCGTTGAAAGCAGGGGGCTGATGGGTGAAGCTTTCTTT. The encoded protein is CSVESRGLMGEAFF.

V and J are TRBV6-4 and TRBJ2-2; D is undetermined. This CDR3 has 13 residues. The V gene's germline CDR1 is MRHNA and CDR2 SNTAGT. Trimming took off 3 bases at V and 2 bases at J, with 4 bases between the two ends. Written as DNA, the CDR3 is TGTGCCAGCAGTGAAAGCAACACCGGGGAGCTGTTTTTT. It specifies CASSESNTGELFF.

This CDR3 reads CAISERGVLQGPGGYTF. The CDR3 DNA is TGTGCCATCAGTGAGAGGGGCGTGCTACAGGGGCCAGGGGGCTACACCTTC. The rearrangement uses TRBV10-3 and TRBJ1-2; 7 bases agree with TRBD1. The CDR3 runs to 17 residues. Trimming at V came to 2 bases and at J to 8 bases, leaving 17 bases not matched to a gene. Germline lookup yields CDR1 ENHRY and CDR2 SYGVKD.

V and J are TRBV30 and TRBJ2-2; TRBD2 aligns across 11 bases. CDR1 is GTSNPN and CDR2 is SVGIG in the germline V gene (reference sequence). Trimming took 2 bases from V and 1 from J; bases not matched to a gene: 6. This CDR3 has 17 amino acids. The CDR3 sequence: CAWSLGTSGLNTGELFF. The CDR3 DNA reads as TGTGCCTGGAGTTTGGGGACTAGCGGATTGAACACCGGGGAGCTGTTTTTT.

V usage is TRBV6-6 and J usage is TRBJ1-1, with 9 bases aligning to TRBD1. The CDR3 totals 16 residues. V lost 1 base, J lost 4 bases, and 7 bases stayed unmatched. Germline assignment: CDR1 MNHNY and CDR2 SVGAGI (reference sequence). The CDR3 DNA reads TGTGCCAGCAGTTACTTCCGTACAGGGGGCCGCACTGAAGCTTTCTTT. Its translation is CASSYFRTGGRTEAFF.

This chain connects TRBV9 to TRBJ2-1; 12 bases fit TRBD2. Germline CDR1 and CDR2: SGDLS and YYNGEE. The CDR3 is made up of 18 amino acids. Trimming removed 0 bases from V and 10 bases from J; junction bases left unmatched: 14. The CDR3 coding sequence is TGTGCCAGCAGCGTAGGTCTAGCGGGAGGGCTCCAGGGCAAAGAGCAGTTCTTC. Protein: CASSVGLAGGLQGKEQFF.

This clone was observed once. The V gene is TRBV5-4, the J gene TRBJ2-7, with D unclear. The CDR3 totals 12 residues. Germline CDR1 SGHNT, CDR2 YYREEE (reference sequence). V dropped 5 bases and J dropped 7 bases, with 13 bases sitting between them. The CDR3 DNA reads as TGTGCCAGCAGTACCGGCGTTCGGGAGCAGTACTTC. It yields the protein CASSTGVREQYF.

The V and J genes are TRBV5-4 and TRBJ2-5, with TRBD2 matching 14 bases. Germline V gene data show CDR1 as SGHNT and CDR2 as YYREEE (reference sequence). This CDR3 has 16 amino acids. Trimming cost V 3 bases and J 5 bases; bases outside gene matches: 6. Here the CDR3 reads CASSSPGLAGVETQYF. CDR3 DNA: TGTGCCAGCAGCTCACCGGGACTAGCGGGAGTTGAGACCCAGTACTTC. The variable domain in full, with the rest retrieved from reference TRBV5-4 and TRBJ2-5, is ETGVTQSPTHLIKTRGQQVTLRCSSQSGHNTVSWYQQALGQGPQFIFQYYREEENGRGNFPPRFSGLQFPNYSSELNVNALELDDSALYLCASSSPGLAGVETQYFGPGTRLLVL.